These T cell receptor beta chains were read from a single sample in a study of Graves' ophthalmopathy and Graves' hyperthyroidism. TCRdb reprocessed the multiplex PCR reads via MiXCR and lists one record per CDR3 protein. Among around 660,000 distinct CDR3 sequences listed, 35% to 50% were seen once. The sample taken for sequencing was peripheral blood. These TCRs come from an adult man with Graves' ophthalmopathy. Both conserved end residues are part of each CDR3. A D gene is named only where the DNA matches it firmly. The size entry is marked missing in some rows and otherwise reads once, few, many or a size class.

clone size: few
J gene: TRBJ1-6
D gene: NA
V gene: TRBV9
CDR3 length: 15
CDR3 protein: CASSQEPKYNSPLHF
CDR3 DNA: TGTGCCAGCAGCCAAGAACCGAAGTATAATTCACCCCTCCACTTT

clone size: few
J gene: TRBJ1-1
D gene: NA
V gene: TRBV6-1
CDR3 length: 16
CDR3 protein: CASSQTPLPGVDEAFF
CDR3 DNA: TGTGCCAGCAGTCAAACCCCCCTTCCCGGGGTCGATGAAGCTTTCTTT

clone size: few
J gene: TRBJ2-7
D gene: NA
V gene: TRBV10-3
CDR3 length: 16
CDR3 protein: CAISGSGLGSSYEQYF
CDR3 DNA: TGTGCCATCAGTGGGTCTGGACTCGGAAGCTCCTACGAGCAGTACTTC

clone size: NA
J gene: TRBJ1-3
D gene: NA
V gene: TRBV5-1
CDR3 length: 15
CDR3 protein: CASSSGTLSGNTIYF
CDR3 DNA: TGCGCCAGCAGCTCCGGGACACTCTCTGGAAACACCATATATTTT

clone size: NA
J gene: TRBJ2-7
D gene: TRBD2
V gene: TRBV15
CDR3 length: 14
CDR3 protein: CATTGLAGDNEQYF
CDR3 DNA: TGTGCCACTACCGGACTAGCGGGAGACAATGAGCAGTACTTC

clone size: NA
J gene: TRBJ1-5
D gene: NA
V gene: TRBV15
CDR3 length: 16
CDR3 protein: CATSREYMDGYQPQHF
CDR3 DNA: TGTGCCACCAGCAGAGAGTACATGGACGGGTATCAGCCCCAGCATTTT

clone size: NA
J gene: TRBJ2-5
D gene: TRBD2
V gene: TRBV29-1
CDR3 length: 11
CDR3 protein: CSRLAGGTQYF
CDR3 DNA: TGCAGCCGACTAGCGGGCGGGACCCAGTACTTC

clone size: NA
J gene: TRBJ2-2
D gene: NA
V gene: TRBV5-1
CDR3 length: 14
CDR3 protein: CASRRGQDTGELFF
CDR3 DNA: TGCGCCAGCCGCCGGGGACAAGACACCGGGGAGCTGTTTTTT

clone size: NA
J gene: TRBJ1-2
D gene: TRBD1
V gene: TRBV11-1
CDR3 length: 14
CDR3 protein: CASSQGQGGNGYTF
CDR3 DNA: TGCGCCAGCAGCCAAGGACAGGGGGGCAATGGCTACACCTTC

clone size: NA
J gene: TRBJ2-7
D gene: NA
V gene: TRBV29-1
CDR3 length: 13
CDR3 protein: CSVEDWGVYEQYF
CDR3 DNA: TGCAGCGTTGAAGATTGGGGGGTTTACGAGCAGTACTTC

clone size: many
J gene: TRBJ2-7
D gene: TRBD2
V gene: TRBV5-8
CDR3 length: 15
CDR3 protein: CASSVRGGRSYEQYF
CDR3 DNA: TGTGCCAGCAGCGTACGGGGGGGCCGGTCCTACGAGCAGTACTTC

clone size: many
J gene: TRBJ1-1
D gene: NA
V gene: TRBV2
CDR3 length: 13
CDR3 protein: CASSGRENTEAFF
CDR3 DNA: TGTGCCAGCAGTGGCCGGGAGAACACTGAAGCTTTCTTT

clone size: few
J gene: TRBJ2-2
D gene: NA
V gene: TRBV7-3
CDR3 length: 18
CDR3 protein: CASSSFITGLPRVGELFF
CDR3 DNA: TGTGCCAGCAGCTCATTCATAACCGGACTACCGAGGGTAGGGGAGCTGTTTTTT

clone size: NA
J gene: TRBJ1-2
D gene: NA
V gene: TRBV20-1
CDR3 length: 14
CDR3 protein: CSAVLRGAGEGYTF
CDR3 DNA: TGCAGTGCTGTCCTCCGGGGGGCAGGGGAAGGCTACACCTTC

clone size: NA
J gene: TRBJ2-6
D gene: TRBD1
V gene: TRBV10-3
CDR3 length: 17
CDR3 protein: CAISRDRAGSGANVLTF
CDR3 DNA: TGTGCCATCAGCAGGGACAGGGCAGGATCTGGGGCCAACGTCCTGACTTTC

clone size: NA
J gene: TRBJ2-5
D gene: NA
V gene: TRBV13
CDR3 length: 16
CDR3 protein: CASSLIFGPQSETQYF
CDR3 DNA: TGTGCCAGCAGCTTAATTTTCGGGCCTCAATCGGAGACCCAGTACTTC

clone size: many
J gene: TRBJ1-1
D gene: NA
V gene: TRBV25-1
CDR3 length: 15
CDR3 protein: CASSESWMANTEAFF
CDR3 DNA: TGTGCCAGCAGTGAATCTTGGATGGCGAACACTGAAGCTTTCTTT

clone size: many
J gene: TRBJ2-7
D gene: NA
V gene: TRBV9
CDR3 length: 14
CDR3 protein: CASSVEPRSYEQYF
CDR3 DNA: TGTGCCAGCAGCGTAGAACCGAGATCCTACGAGCAGTACTTC

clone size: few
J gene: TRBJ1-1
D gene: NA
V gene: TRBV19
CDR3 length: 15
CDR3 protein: CASSIGGGHNTEAFF
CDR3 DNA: TGTGCCAGTAGTATAGGGGGAGGGCACAACACTGAAGCTTTCTTT

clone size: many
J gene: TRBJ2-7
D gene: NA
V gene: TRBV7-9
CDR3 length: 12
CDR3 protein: CASSSDEVEQYF
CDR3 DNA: TGTGCCAGCAGCTCCGACGAGGTCGAGCAGTACTTC

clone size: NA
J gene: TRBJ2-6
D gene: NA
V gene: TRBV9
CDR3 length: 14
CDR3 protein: CASSVEAAANVLTF
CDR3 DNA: TGTGCCAGCAGCGTAGAGGCAGCGGCCAACGTCCTGACTTTC

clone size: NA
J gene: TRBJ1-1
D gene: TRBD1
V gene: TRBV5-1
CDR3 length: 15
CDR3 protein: CASSLAGGIGTEAFF
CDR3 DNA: TGCGCCAGCAGCTTAGCAGGGGGTATAGGCACTGAAGCTTTCTTT

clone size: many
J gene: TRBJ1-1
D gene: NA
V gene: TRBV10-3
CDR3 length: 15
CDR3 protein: CAISESFQGGTEAFF
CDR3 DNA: TGTGCCATCAGTGAGTCTTTCCAGGGAGGCACTGAAGCTTTCTTT

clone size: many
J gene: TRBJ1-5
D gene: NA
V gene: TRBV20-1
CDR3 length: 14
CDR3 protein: CSSGGTADGQPQHF
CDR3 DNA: TGCAGTTCGGGGGGCACAGCGGACGGTCAGCCCCAGCATTTT

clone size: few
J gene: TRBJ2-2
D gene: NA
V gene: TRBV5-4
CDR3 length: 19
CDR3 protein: CASSRMGFSGHLNTGELFF
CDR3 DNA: TGTGCCAGCAGCCGCATGGGGTTTTCTGGACACTTGAACACCGGGGAGCTGTTTTTT

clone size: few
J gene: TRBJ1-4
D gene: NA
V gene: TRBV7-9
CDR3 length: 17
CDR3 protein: CASSQGRARTANEKLFF
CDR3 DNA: TGCGCCAGCAGCCAAGGAAGGGCGAGGACAGCAAATGAAAAACTGTTTTTT

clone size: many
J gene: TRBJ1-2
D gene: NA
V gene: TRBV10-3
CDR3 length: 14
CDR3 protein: CASSEQGGGYGYTF
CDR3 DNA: TGTGCCAGCAGTGAACAGGGAGGCGGCTATGGCTACACCTTC

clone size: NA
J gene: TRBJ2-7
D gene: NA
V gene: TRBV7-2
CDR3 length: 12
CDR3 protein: CASTLGGYEQYF
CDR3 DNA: TGTGCCAGCACCCTCGGGGGCTACGAGCAGTACTTC

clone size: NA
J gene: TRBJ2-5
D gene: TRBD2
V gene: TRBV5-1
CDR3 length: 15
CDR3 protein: CASSFQAGRGETQYF
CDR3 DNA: TGCGCCAGCAGCTTCCAAGCGGGAAGGGGAGAGACCCAGTACTTC

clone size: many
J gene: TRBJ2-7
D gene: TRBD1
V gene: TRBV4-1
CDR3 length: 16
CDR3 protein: CASSQVGTGLFYEQYF
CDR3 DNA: TGCGCCAGCAGCCAAGTTGGGACAGGGTTGTTCTACGAGCAGTACTTC

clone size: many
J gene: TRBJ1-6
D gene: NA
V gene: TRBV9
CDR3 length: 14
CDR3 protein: CASSYRQYNSPLHF
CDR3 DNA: TGTGCCAGCAGCTATAGACAGTATAATTCACCCCTCCACTTT

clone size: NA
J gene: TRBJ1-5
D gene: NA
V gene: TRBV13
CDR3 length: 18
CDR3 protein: CASSLGGGATGAGQPQHF
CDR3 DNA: TGCGCCAGCAGCTTGGGCGGGGGCGCGACCGGGGCAGGGCAGCCCCAGCATTTT

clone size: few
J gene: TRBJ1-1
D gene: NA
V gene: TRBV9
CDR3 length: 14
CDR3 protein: CARSEGVQSTEAFF
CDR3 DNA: TGTGCCCGTTCCGAGGGCGTCCAGTCCACTGAAGCTTTCTTT

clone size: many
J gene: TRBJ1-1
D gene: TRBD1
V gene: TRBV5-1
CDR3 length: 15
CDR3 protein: CASSLVTGRNTEAFF
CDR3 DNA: TGCGCCAGCAGCTTGGTGACAGGGAGAAACACTGAAGCTTTCTTT

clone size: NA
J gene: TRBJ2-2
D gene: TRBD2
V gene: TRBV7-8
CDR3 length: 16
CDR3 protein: CASSLAVLAGAGELFF
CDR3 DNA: TGCGCCAGCAGCTTGGCAGTTCTAGCGGGAGCCGGGGAGCTGTTTTTT

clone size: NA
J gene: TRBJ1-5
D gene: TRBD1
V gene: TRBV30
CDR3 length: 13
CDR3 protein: CAWTGQGNQPQHF
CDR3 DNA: TGTGCCTGGACGGGACAGGGGAATCAGCCCCAGCATTTT

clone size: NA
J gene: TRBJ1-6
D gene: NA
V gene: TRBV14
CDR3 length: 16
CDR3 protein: CASASFPGDYNSPLHF
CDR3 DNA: TGTGCCAGCGCCTCATTCCCGGGAGATTATAATTCACCCCTCCACTTT

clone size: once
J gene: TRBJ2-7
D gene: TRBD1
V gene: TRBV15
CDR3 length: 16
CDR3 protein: CATSRDKLDRVYEQYF
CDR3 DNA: TGTGCCACCAGCAGAGATAAGTTGGACAGGGTCTACGAGCAGTACTTC

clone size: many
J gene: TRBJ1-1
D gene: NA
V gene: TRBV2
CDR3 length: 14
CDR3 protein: CASRGAEGLLEAFF
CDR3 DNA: TGTGCCAGCAGGGGGGCGGAGGGACTACTTGAAGCTTTCTTT